This T cell receptor beta chain was identified during a study of cytomegalovirus exposure and HLA in healthy donors. Notes on this clone: Antigen specificity is unknown.

PCR amplification relied on 60 Vbeta primers (plus 13 Jbeta primers). TCRdb keeps only in-frame clones here, not all; method: immunoSEQ multiplex PCR. The profile shows over 75,000 clones, 70% to 80% of them singletons. Study-wide points: The authors confirmed in vitro that a few CMV-associated chains were specific for CMV antigens. Altogether, 150 to 200 TCR beta chains were recorded as cytomegalovirus-associated.

This TCR was recovered from a male donor in good health and CMV-seropositive. Material: PBMCs.

As DNA, the CDR3 is TGTGCCAGCAGTCGTAGCGGGGGGTCCTACAATGAGCAGTTCTTC. Residues: CASSRSGGSYNEQFF. The chain is built from TRBV27 and TRBJ2-1; 10 bases align to TRBD2. There are 15 residues in the CDR3. In germline, CDR1 is MNHEY, CDR2 SMNVEV (reference sequence). Trimming took 5 bases from V and 1 from J; bases not matched to a gene: 2.